This T cell receptor beta chain derives from a study of T cell repertoires in cytomegalovirus infection. TCRdb used MiXCR to reprocess the reads, holding one entry per CDR3 protein. The sample includes roughly 700,000 distinct CDR3 sequences, around 31% of them seen just once. This CDR3 comprises 12 residues. Trimming removed 5 bases at V and 14 bases at J, with 13 bases between. CDR1 and CDR2 from the germline V gene are MNHEY and SVGEGT. This clonotype was counted between two and nine times. Antigen specificity is unknown. The receptor was isolated from a human donor in good health (CMV status not recorded). Some clones in this sample may be carry-over from other donors' samples. The genes are TRBV6-2 or TRBV6-3 and TRBJ1-6, with a possible D match to TRBD1 (5 bases). Specimen: cultured PBMCs, collected from culture after CMV antigen stimulation. This chain's CDR3 is CASSRDLQSLHF. For the CDR3, the DNA is TGTGCCAGCAGTCGGGACCTTCAATCCCTCCACTTT.